Listed below are T cell receptor beta chains from one sample, sequenced in a study of blood T cell repertoires in COVID-19. Assay: immunoSEQ multiplex PCR; the TCRdb copy retains only in-frame clones and omits some. In the table there are 200,000 to 250,000 clones, roughly 85% of which are singletons. Sequences were obtained from peripheral blood. These TCRs come from a woman aged 80 or older with acute or convalescent COVID-19. Each CDR3 is given with its conserved first and last residue. A D gene is named only where the DNA matches it firmly. Not all rows give a size; the values are once, few, many and, for expanded clones, a class.

>TRBD2|TRBJ2-7|TRBV6-6|few
CASSGTNYEQYF
TGTGCCAGTTCCGGGACTAACTACGAGCAGTACTTC
>-|TRBJ1-2|TRBV2|-
CASSDPGLQNYGYTF
TGTGCCAGCAGTGACCCGGGACTGCAGAATTATGGCTACACCTTC
>TRBD2|TRBJ2-6|TRBV2|-
CASSPTSGGAGANVLTF
TGTGCCAGCAGTCCAACTAGCGGGGGGGCTGGGGCCAACGTCCTGACTTTC
>TRBD2|TRBJ2-3|TRBV4-3|-
CASSQGQAGAFTDTQYF
TGCGCCAGCAGCCAAGGGCAAGCGGGGGCCTTCACAGATACGCAGTATTTT
>-|TRBJ1-2|TRBV3-1/TRBV3-2|-
CASSRVNLDYGYTF
TGTGCCAGCAGTCGAGTAAACTTAGATTATGGCTACACCTTC
>-|TRBJ2-2|TRBV3-1/TRBV3-2|-
CASSLPGAINTGELFF
TGTGCCAGCAGCCTACCAGGGGCTATCAACACCGGGGAGCTGTTTTTT
>TRBD1|TRBJ1-1|TRBV6-5|-
CASSYVSGQNEAFF
TGTGCCAGCAGTTACGTATCGGGACAGAATGAAGCTTTCTTT
>TRBD1|TRBJ1-6|TRBV7-9|-
CASSSGQGLNSPLHF
TGTGCCAGCAGTTCCGGACAGGGTTTAAATTCACCCCTCCACTTT
>-|TRBJ2-5|TRBV18|-
CASSPTRGQETQYF
TGTGCCAGCTCACCAACAAGGGGTCAAGAGACCCAGTACTTC
>-|TRBJ1-2|TRBV2|-
CATTANYGYTF
TGTGCCACCACAGCTAACTATGGCTACACCTTC
>-|TRBJ1-6|TRBV14|-
CASSQGGDNSPLHF
TGTGCCAGCAGCCAAGGGGGGGATAATTCACCCCTCCACTTT
>-|TRBJ2-5|TRBV6-6|few
CASSYSGNRETQYF
TGTGCCAGCAGTTACTCAGGGAACAGGGAGACCCAGTACTTC
>-|TRBJ2-1|TRBV7-3|-
CASSLGLALGEQFF
TGTGCCAGCAGCTTAGGGCTAGCTTTAGGCGAGCAGTTCTTC
>-|TRBJ1-2|TRBV3-1/TRBV3-2|once
CASSPGTGLSYGYTF
TGTGCCAGCAGCCCCGGGACGGGACTATCCTATGGCTACACCTTC
>-|TRBJ1-3|TRBV14|-
CASSQDWGAGNTIYF
TGTGCCAGCAGCCAAGACTGGGGGGCTGGAAACACCATATATTTT
>-|TRBJ2-2|TRBV5-5|once
CASSPRQPENTGELFF
TGTGCCAGCAGTCCTCGACAACCTGAGAACACCGGGGAGCTGTTTTTT
>-|TRBJ2-7|TRBV11-2|-
CASSLERTATAYEQYF
TGTGCCAGCAGCTTAGAGAGGACAGCCACGGCCTACGAGCAGTACTTC